This T cell receptor (beta chain) emerged from a study of cytomegalovirus exposure and HLA in healthy donors. Study details: The roughly 110 validation repertoires were reported in a later analysis to have been generated on the same platform as the roughly 720 first-cohort repertoires.

Trimming stripped 10 bases from V and 0 bases from J, with 10 bases between. The germline CDR1 and CDR2 sequences are MNHNS and SASEGT. The CDR3 consists of 12 residues. Method: immunoSEQ multiplex PCR; TCRdb's copy keeps in-frame clones and lacks some. The sample gives over 200,000 clones, 75% to 90% of which show up once; 4.5% to 6% is in the top ten. The source is a woman between 18 and 30 years old in good health and CMV-seronegative. The rearrangement links TRBV6-1 to TRBJ2-7; D is undetermined. The specimen was PBMCs. The CDR3 nucleotides are TGTGCCAAGAAGCACCCCTCCTACGAGCAGTACTTC. It yields the protein CAKKHPSYEQYF.